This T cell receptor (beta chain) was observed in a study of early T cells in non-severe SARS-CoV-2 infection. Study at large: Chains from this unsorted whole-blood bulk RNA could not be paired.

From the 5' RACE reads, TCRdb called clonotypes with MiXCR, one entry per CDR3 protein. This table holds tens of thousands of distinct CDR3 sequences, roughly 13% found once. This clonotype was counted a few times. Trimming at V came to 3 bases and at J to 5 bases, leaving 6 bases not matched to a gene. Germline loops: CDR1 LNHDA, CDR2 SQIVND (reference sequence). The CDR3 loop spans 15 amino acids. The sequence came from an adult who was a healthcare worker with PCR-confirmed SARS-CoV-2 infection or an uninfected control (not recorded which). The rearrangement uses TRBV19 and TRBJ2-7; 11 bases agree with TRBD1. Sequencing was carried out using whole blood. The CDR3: CASSMGPDRGHEQYF. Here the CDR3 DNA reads TGTGCCAGTAGTATGGGTCCGGACAGGGGGCACGAGCAGTACTTC.